This TCR beta chain comes out of a study of CD8+ T cells in alopecia areata. The sample holds a few counts of this clone. Sorted out of PBMCs were CD4+ T cells and CD8+ T cells. Extracted RNA was reverse transcribed, and the resulting cDNA served as sequencing template. Only in-frame clones appear in the TCRdb table, and some are missing; sequencing was by immunoSEQ multiplex PCR. The sample contains around 35,000 clones, roughly 50% of which appear only once. This CDR3 comprises 13 residues. V lost 5 bases to trimming and J lost 7 bases, with 15 bases between them. Looked up from germline, CDR1 is LNHDA and CDR2 is SQIVND (reference sequence).

The genes are TRBV19 and TRBJ2-7; D might be TRBD2 (6 bases). The sequence came from a human donor with alopecia areata. Sequencing input: NKG2D-high CD8+ T cells sorted from blood. The CDR3 is CASSEGTPGEQYF. The CDR3 DNA reads as TGTGCCAGTAGTGAAGGGACTCCGGGGGAGCAGTACTTC.